Listed here is a single TCR beta chain. The data are from a study of blood T cells in healthy people across ages. Next came a second PCR, run for about 6 to 11 cycles, which used a sample-barcoded 5' primer along with a J-beta primer mix. TCRdb reprocessed the 5' RACE reads with MiXCR, giving one entry per CDR3 protein. This sample has 650,000 to 700,000 distinct CDR3 sequences, with about 51% found just once. The CDR3 runs 13 residues. Germline V CDR1 and CDR2: SGHRS, YFSETQ. Trimming cost V 2 bases and J 8 bases; bases outside gene matches: 6. Sequencing was performed on blood. This TCR derives from an elderly woman in good health. V is TRBV5-1 and J is TRBJ1-2; the match to TRBD1 covers 7 bases. CDR3 sequence: CASSLQGMDGYTF. In DNA, the CDR3 is TGCGCCAGCAGCTTACAGGGGATGGACGGCTACACCTTC.